This T cell receptor (beta chain) was sequenced for a study of cytomegalovirus exposure and HLA in healthy donors. Study-wide background: One earlier analysis, a look at 180 million or so T cells, found approximately 120 million unique TCR beta sequences.

V lost 8 bases and J lost 4, with 17 bases in between. The germline CDR1 and CDR2 sequences are MNHNS and SASEGT. This CDR3 contains 15 residues. Findings and limits, study-wide: One variant, a missense change in DCLRE1C, was linked in a later analysis to TCR beta V- and J-gene trimming. Most TCR beta V segments were productive about 87% or about 30% of the time in an earlier analysis.

Primers: 60 Vbeta forward and 13 Jbeta reverse. In the original workflow: Approximately 72 million unique TCR beta chains, about 10 million of them shared, were counted by a later analysis. Sequencing used immunoSEQ multiplex PCR; TCRdb keeps in-frame clones, though not all of them. That table is the source of V, J and clone size, and D and trimming were worked out from the DNA. The table includes 90,000 to 100,000 clones, around 84% detected once. Regarding this clone: The target antigen is unknown.

The specimen was PBMCs. This clonotype was obtained from a man aged 18 to 29 in good health and CMV-seronegative. This sequence joins TRBV6-1 and TRBJ2-2; TRBD1 might be the D (7 bases). Here the CDR3 reads CASPGGTAITGELFF. The CDR3 nucleotides are TGTGCCAGCCCTGGGGGGACAGCTATCACCGGGGAGCTGTTTTTT.